This TCR beta chain was identified during a study of T cell repertoires in cytomegalovirus infection. With 1 base removed from V and 0 bases from J, the gap between germline ends came to 7 bases. Germline CDR1 is SGHVS and CDR2 is FQNEAQ. This CDR3 region has 15 residues. This clonotype was recorded at least ten times. TCRdb redid the calling of the reads with MiXCR, one entry per CDR3 protein. In the table there are approximately 750,000 distinct CDR3 sequences, approximately 34% of which are singletons. Sequencing was done on a sample of PBMCs. The sequence was obtained from a human donor in good health (CMV status not recorded). Some clones in this sample may be carry-over from other donors' samples. The J gene is TRBJ1-5, the V gene TRBV7-8; D gene uncertain. The CDR3 protein is CASSLGRNSNQPQHF. In DNA, the CDR3 is TGTGCCAGCAGCTTAGGCAGAAATAGCAATCAGCCCCAGCATTTT. Based on the CDR3 plus reference TRBV7-8 and TRBJ1-5, the full variable domain is GAGVSQSPRYKVAKRGQDVALRCDPISGHVSLFWYQQALGQGPEFLTYFQNEAQLDKSGLPSDRFFAERPEGSVSTLKIQRTQQEDSAVYLCASSLGRNSNQPQHFGDGTRLSIL.